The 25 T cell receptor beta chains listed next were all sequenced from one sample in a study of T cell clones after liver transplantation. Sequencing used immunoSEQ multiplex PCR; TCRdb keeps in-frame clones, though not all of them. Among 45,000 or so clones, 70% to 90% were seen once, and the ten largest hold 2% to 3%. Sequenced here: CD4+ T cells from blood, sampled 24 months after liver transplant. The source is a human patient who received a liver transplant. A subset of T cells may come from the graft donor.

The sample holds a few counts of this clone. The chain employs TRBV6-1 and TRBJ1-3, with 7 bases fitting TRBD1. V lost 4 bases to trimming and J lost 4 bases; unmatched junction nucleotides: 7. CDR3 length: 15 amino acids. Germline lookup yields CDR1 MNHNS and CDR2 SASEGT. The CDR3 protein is CASSVDRARGNTIYF. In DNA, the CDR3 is TGTGCCAGCAGTGTAGACAGGGCGCGGGGAAACACCATATATTTT.

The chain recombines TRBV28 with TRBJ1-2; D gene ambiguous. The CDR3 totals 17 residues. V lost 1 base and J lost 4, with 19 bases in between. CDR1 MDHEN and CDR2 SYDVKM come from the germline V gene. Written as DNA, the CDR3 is TGTGCCAGCAGTTTATCCAAACCGACACAGCGAAGCTATGGCTACACCTTC. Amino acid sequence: CASSLSKPTQRSYGYTF.

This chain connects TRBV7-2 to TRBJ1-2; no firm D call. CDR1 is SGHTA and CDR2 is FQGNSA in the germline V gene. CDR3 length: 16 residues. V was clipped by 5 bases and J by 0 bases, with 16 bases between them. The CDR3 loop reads CASSRYQRKANYGYTF. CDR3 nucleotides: TGTGCCAGCAGCCGTTACCAAAGGAAAGCTAACTATGGCTACACCTTC.

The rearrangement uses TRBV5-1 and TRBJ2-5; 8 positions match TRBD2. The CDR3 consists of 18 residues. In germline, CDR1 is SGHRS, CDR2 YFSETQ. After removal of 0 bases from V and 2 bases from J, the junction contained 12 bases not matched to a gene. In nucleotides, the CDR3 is TGCGCCAGCAGCTTGGTACCGATGGGTAGCGGGGCTCAAGAGACCCAGTACTTC. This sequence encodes CASSLVPMGSGAQETQYF.

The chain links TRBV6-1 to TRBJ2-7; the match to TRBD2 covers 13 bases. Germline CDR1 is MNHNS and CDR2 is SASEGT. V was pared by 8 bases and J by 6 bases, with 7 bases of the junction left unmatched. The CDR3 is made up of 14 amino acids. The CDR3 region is CASGIRTSGSEQYF. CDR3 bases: TGTGCCAGCGGGATCAGGACTAGCGGGAGCGAGCAGTACTTC.

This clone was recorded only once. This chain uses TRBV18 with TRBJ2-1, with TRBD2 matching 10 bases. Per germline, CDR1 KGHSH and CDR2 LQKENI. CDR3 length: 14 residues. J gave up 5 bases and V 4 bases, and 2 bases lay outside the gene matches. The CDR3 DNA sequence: TGTGCCAGCTCACTCCTAGCGGGGGACAATGAGCAGTTCTTC. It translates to CASSLLAGDNEQFF.

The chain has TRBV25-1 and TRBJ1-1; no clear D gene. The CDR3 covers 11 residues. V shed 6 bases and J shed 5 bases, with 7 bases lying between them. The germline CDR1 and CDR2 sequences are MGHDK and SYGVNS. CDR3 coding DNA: TGTGCCAGCAGCCGGGCGACTGAAGCTTTCTTT. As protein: CASSRATEAFF. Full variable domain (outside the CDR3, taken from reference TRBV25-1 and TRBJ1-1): EADIYQTPRYLVIGTGKKITLECSQTMGHDKMYWYQQDPGMELHLIHYSYGVNSTEKGDLSSESTVSRIRTEHFPLTLESARPSHTSQYLCASSRATEAFFGQGTRLTVV.

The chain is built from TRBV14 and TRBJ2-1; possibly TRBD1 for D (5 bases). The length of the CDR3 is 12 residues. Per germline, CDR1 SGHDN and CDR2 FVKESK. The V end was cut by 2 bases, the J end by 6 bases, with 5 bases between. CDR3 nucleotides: TGTGCCAGCAGCCAACAGGGCAATGAGCAGTTCTTC. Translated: CASSQQGNEQFF.

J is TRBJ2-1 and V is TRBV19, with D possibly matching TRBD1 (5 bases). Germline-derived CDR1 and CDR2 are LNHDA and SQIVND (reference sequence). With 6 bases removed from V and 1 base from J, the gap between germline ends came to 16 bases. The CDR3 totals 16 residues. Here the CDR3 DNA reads TGTGCCAGTAGCAAACCCCAGGGAAGTTCCTACAATGAGCAGTTCTTC. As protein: CASSKPQGSSYNEQFF. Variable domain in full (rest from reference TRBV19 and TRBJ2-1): DGGITQSPKYLFRKEGQNVTLSCEQNLNHDAMYWYRQDPGQGLRLIYYSQIVNDFQKGDIAEGYSVSREKKESFPLTVTSAQKNPTAFYLCASSKPQGSSYNEQFFGPGTRLTVL.

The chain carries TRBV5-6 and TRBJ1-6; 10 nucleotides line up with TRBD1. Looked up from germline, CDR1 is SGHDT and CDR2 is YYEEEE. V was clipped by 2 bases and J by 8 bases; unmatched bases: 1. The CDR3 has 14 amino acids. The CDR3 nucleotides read TGTGCCAGCAGCTTAGGACAGGGGGATTCACCCCTCCACTTT. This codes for CASSLGQGDSPLHF. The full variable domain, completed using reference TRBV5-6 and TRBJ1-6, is DAGVTQSPTHLIKTRGQQVTLRCSPKSGHDTVSWYQQALGQGPQFIFQYYEEEERQRGNFPDRFSGHQFPNYSSELNVNALLLGDSALYLCASSLGQGDSPLHFGNGTRLTVT.

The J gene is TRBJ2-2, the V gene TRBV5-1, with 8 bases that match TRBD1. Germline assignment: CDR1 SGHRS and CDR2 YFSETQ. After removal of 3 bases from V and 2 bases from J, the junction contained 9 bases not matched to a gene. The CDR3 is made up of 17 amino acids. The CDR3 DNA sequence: TGCGCCAGCAGCTCCAACGCCGGGACAGGTAACACCGGGGAGCTGTTTTTT. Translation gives CASSSNAGTGNTGELFF. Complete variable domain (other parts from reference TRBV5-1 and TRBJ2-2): KAGVTQTPRYLIKTRGQQVTLSCSPISGHRSVSWYQQTPGQGLQFLFEYFSETQRNKGNFPGRFSGRQFSNSRSEMNVSTLELGDSALYLCASSSNAGTGNTGELFFGEGSRLTVL.

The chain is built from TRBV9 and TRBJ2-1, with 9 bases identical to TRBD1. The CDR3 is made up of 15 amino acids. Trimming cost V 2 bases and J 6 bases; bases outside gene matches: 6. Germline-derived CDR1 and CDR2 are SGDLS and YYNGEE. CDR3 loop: CASSVEQGAFNEQFF. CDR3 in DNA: TGTGCCAGCAGCGTCGAACAGGGGGCATTCAATGAGCAGTTCTTC.

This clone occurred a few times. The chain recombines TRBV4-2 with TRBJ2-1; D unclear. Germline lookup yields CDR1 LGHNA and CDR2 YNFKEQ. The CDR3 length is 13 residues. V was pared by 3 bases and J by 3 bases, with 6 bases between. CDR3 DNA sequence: TGTGCCAGCAGCCAGAACCGCTACAATGAGCAGTTCTTC. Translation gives CASSQNRYNEQFF.

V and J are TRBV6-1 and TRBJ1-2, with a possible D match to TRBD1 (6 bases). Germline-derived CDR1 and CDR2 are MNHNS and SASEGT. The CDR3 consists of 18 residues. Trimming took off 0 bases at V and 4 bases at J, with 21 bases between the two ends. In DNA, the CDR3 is TGTGCCAGCAGTGAAGCGACTTCTGGGACATTTCAGGCCTATGGCTACACCTTC. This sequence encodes CASSEATSGTFQAYGYTF.

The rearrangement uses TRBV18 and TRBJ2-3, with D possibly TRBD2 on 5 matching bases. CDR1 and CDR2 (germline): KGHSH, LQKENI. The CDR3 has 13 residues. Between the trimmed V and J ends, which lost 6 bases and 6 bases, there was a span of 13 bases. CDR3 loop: CASSPGLADTQYF. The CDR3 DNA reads TGTGCCAGCTCCCCCGGCTTAGCGGATACGCAGTATTTT.

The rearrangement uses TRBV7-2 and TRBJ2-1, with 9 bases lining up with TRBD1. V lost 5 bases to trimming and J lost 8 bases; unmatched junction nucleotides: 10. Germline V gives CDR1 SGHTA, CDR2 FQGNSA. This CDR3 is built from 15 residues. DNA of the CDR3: TGTGCCAGCAGCCGTGACAGGGGGTCCCCGGATGAGCAGTTCTTC. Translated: CASSRDRGSPDEQFF.

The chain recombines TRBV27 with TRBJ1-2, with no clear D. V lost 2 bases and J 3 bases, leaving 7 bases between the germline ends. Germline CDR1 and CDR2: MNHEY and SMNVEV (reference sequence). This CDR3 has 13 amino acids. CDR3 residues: CASSLKVDYGYTF. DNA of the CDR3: TGTGCCAGCAGTTTAAAGGTCGACTATGGCTACACCTTC.

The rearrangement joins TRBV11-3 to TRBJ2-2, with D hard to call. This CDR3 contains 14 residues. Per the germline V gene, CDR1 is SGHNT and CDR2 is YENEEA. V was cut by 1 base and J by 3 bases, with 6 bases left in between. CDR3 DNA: TGTGCCAGCAGCTTAGGGCTGGACACCGGGGAGCTGTTTTTT. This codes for CASSLGLDTGELFF.

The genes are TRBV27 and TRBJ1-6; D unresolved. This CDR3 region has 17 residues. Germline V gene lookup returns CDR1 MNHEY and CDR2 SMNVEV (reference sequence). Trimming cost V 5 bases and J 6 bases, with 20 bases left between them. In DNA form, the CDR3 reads TGTGCCAGCAGTCTCCGGCCGACCCGCAACCTTAATTCACCCCTCCACTTT. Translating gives CASSLRPTRNLNSPLHF.

CDR3 residues: CASSYSVSGNQPQHF. The DNA for the CDR3 is TGTGCCAGCAGTTACTCGGTCTCGGGAAATCAGCCCCAGCATTTT. The chain carries TRBV6-5 and TRBJ1-5, with no clear D. The germline V gene encodes CDR1 MNHEY and CDR2 SVGAGI. There are 15 residues in the CDR3. V was cut by 0 bases and J by 4 bases, with 10 bases left in between.

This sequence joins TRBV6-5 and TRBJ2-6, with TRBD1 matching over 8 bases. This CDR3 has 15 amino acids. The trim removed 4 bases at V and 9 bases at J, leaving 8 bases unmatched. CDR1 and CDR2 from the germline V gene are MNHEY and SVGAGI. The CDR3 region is CASSFRQGSRNVLTF. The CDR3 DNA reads TGTGCCAGCAGTTTTCGACAGGGGTCTCGCAACGTCCTGACTTTC.

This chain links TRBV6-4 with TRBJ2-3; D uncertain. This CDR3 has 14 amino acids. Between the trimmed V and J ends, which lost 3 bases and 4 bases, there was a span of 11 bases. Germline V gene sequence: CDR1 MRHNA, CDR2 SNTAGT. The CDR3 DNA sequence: TGTGCCAGCAGTGAGGGCGGCTTGTCAGATACGCAGTATTTT. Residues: CASSEGGLSDTQYF.

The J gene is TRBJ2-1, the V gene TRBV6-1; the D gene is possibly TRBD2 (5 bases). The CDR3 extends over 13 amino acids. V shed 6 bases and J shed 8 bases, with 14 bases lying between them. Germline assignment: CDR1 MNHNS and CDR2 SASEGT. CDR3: CASSPEGLYEQFF. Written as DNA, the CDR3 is TGTGCCAGCAGCCCAGAGGGCCTCTATGAGCAGTTCTTC.

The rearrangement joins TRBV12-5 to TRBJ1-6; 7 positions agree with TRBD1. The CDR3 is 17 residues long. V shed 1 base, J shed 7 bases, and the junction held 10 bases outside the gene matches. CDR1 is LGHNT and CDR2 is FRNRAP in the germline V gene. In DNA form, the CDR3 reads TGTGCTAGTGGTTTGGGACAGGGTTTTCAAACCAATTCACCCCTCCACTTT. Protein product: CASGLGQGFQTNSPLHF.

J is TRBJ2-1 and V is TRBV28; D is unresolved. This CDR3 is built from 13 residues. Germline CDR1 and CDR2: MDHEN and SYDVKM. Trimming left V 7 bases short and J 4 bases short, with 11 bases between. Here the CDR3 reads CASTSLGYNEQFF. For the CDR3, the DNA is TGTGCCAGCACCTCGCTGGGGTACAATGAGCAGTTCTTC.